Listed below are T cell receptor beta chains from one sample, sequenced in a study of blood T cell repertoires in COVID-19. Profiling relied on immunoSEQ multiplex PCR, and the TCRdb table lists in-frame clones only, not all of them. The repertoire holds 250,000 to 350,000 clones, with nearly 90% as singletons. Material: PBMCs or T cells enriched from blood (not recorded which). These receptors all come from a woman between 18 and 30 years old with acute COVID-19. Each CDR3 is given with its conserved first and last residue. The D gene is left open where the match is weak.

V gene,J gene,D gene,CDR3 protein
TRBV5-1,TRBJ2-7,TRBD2,CASSPGRDVGEQYF
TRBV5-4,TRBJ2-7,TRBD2,CASRLAGGPLEQYF
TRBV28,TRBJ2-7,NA,CASSFGGTPIYEQYF
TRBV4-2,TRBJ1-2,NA,CASSPAGPNGYTF
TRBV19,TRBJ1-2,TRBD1,CASSKGQGSDYGYTF
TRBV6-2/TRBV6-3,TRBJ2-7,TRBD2,CASSFRTSREQYF
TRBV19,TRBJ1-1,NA,CASSPTSVEAFF
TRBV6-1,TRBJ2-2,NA,CASSEASGYTGELFF
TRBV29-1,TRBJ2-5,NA,CSVGQGLVRGVPETQYF
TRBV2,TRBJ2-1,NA,CASSAWDTYNEQFF
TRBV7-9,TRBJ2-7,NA,CASSGEVIGRDYEQYF
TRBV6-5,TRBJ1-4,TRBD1,CASSYAGTVNEKLFF
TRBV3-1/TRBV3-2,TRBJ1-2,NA,CASSQGSGPQLDGYTF
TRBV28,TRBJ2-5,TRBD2,CASNPWREGLETQYF
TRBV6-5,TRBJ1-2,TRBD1,CASSIDRGLNYGYTF
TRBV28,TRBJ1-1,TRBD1,CASRRTGQTVNTEAFF
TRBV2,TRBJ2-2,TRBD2,CASTGGERTGELFF
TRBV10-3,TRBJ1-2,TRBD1,CAIGTGLRGYTF
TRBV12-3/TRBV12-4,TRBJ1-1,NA,CASSLRHEAFF
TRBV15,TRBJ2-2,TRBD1,CATSIGTGEAGELFF
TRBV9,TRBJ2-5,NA,CASSVGVERLVGETQYF
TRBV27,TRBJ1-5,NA,CASSLVAVGPYSNQPQHF
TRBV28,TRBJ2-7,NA,CASSPSGFGEQYF
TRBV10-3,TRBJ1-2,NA,CAISETATGPNYGYTF
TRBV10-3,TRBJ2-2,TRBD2,CAIRKAGGNTGELFF
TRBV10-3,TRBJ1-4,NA,CAISESDSTNEKLFF
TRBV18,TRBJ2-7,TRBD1,CASSSTGGAGYEQYF
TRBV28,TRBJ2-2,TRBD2,CASIRKGLVVSFRTGELFF
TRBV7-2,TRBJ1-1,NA,CASSLAGGEVEAFF
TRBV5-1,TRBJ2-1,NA,CASSLVAGSYNEQFF
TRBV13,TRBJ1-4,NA,CASSSWGGVGPGGALSEKLFF
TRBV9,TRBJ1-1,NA,CASSVGAREGPRTVEAFF
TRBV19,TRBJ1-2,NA,CASSIDLMQGTYGYTF
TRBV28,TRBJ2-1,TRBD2,CASSFSLAGGDEQFF
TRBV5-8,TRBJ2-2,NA,CASSLDQVPGELFF
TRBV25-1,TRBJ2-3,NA,CASSPSGYTQYF
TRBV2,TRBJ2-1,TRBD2,CASSASPLAGPYNEQFF
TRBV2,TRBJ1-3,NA,CASSELAPGNTIYF
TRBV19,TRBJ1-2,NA,CASSIDHGDYGYTF
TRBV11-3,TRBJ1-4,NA,CASTQTATNEKLFF
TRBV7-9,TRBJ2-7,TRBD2,CASSSGLADYEQYF
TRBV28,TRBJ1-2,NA,CASSGRGKANYGYTF
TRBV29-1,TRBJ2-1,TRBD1,CSAVTGGNEQFF
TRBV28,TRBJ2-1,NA,CASRRWRNENEQFF
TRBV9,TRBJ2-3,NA,CASSARDSVSDTQYF
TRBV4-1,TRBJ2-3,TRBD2,CASSLGLGLTTDTQYF
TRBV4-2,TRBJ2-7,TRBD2,CASSQVAGGRGSYEQYF